These 27 T cell receptor beta chains originate from one sample sequenced in a study of T cells of healthy individuals. A single record per CDR3 protein comes from TCRdb applying MiXCR to the 5' RACE reads. The profile shows tens of thousands of distinct CDR3 sequences, roughly 16% of them singletons. The origin of the receptors is a human donor in good health.

The table lists this clonotype with many counts. The chain combines TRBV12-3 or TRBV12-4 with TRBJ2-7; D may be TRBD1 (6 bases). V lost 2 bases, J lost 4 bases, and 15 bases lay in between. The CDR3 is 15 residues long. CDR3 nucleotide sequence: TGTGCCAGCAGTTTAACGTCCAGGGGAGAGTACGAGCAGTACTTC. Translation gives CASSLTSRGEYEQYF.

Of note for this clonotype: A much larger clone lies a single base off, so this may be a read error. The genes are TRBV6-5 and TRBJ2-7, with TRBD2 matching over 13 bases. V lost 2 bases and J lost 12; bases outside the gene matches: 7. Per germline, CDR1 MNHEY and CDR2 SVGAGI. The CDR3 has 14 amino acids. The CDR3 spells CASSYGGLAGVRYF. The CDR3, as DNA: TGTGCCAGCAGTTACGGTGGACTAGCGGGAGTGCGGTACTTC.

This clonotype was counted at least ten times. V gene TRBV28 combines with J gene TRBJ1-2; a possible D gene is TRBD1 (5 bases). The CDR3 extends over 14 amino acids. Germline V gene lookup returns CDR1 MDHEN and CDR2 SYDVKM. V was shortened by 2 bases and J by 3 bases, with 10 bases between the two germline ends. The CDR3 region has the DNA TGTGCCAGCAGTTTACTCGGGACGGACTATGGCTACACCTTC. It specifies CASSLLGTDYGYTF.

This clonotype was seen ten or more times. This sequence joins TRBV4-3 and TRBJ2-1, with 10 bases fitting TRBD2. In germline, CDR1 is LGHNA, CDR2 YSLEER. This CDR3 has 16 amino acids. After removal of 0 bases from V and 7 bases from J, the junction contained 6 bases not matched to a gene. In nucleotides, the CDR3 is TGCGCCAGCAGCCAAGATCCCCTAGCGGGAGTGAATGAGCAGTTCTTC. Its protein is CASSQDPLAGVNEQFF.

This clonotype has a count of ten or more. The chain employs TRBV27 and TRBJ2-5, with D possibly being TRBD2 (6 bases). This CDR3 has 13 amino acids. Germline values: CDR1 MNHEY, CDR2 SMNVEV (reference sequence). V shed 3 bases and J shed 7 bases, with 12 bases lying between them. The CDR3 bases are TGTGCCAGCAGTTTCTTGCGGGATTCGACCCAGTACTTC. Amino acids: CASSFLRDSTQYF.

This clonotype was counted ten times or more. V usage is TRBV28 and J usage is TRBJ2-7; D tentatively reads TRBD1 or TRBD2 (7 bases each). The CDR3 has 14 residues. Trimming pared 6 bases from V and 2 bases from J, leaving 14 bases between. From germline, CDR1 is MDHEN and CDR2 SYDVKM. In DNA, the CDR3 is TGTGCCAGCAGGTCAGGGGGGGGGACCTACGAGCAGTACTTC. It is translated as CASRSGGGTYEQYF.

This clonotype was observed at least ten times. The rearrangement uses TRBV19 and TRBJ1-1; D unresolved. The CDR3 covers 15 residues. The germline CDR1 and CDR2 sequences are LNHDA and SQIVND (reference sequence). Trimming cost V 4 bases and J 3 bases, with 15 bases left between them. CDR3 DNA: TGTGCCAGTAGTAGTCCGGGTCCTCTGGACACTGAAGCTTTCTTT. It encodes CASSSPGPLDTEAFF.

This clonotype turned up a few times. The chain links TRBV7-9 to TRBJ1-6; tentative D call: TRBD1 (5 bases). This CDR3 region has 15 residues. V gave up 7 bases and J gave up 9 bases, with 19 bases separating them. In germline, CDR1 is SEHNR, CDR2 FQNEAQ (reference sequence). CDR3 bases: TGTGCCAGCAAAACACGGGGGTGGGCTAGTTCACCCCTCCACTTT. Its protein is CASKTRGWASSPLHF.

The CDR3 nucleotides are TGTGCCAGCAGTGAATATAAGGTTGTCTCTCGTGAGGAGCAGTACTTC. Translating it yields CASSEYKVVSREEQYF. The chain employs TRBV25-1 and TRBJ2-7; D not resolved. The V gene lost 0 bases and the J gene lost 7 bases, with 19 bases spanning the gap. Germline V lookup: CDR1 MGHDK, CDR2 SYGVNS. The CDR3 is 16 residues long.

This clonotype showed up many times. V gene TRBV18 combines with J gene TRBJ2-7; TRBD2 might be the D (6 bases). The length of the CDR3 is 13 residues. The germline CDR1 and CDR2 sequences are KGHSH and LQKENI. V shed 5 bases and J shed 0 bases, with 8 bases lying between them. The CDR3 sequence: CASSTSPSYEQYF. The CDR3 DNA is TGTGCCAGCTCAACTAGCCCCTCCTACGAGCAGTACTTC.

This clonotype was observed many times. The chain is built from TRBV4-3 and TRBJ2-4; 11 bases are shared with TRBD2. Germline V lookup: CDR1 LGHNA, CDR2 YSLEER. Trimming cost V 2 bases and J 9 bases; bases outside gene matches: 6. CDR3 length: 15 residues. The CDR3 DNA follows: TGCGCCAGCAGCCAAACTAGCGGGAGCATCGGCATTCAGTACTTC. Encoded protein: CASSQTSGSIGIQYF.

In this sample, this clonotype turned up a few times. V usage is TRBV3-1 and J usage is TRBJ2-1, with D maybe TRBD2 (6 bases). The CDR3 contains 15 residues. Looked up from germline, CDR1 is LGHDT and CDR2 is YNNKEL (reference sequence). Trimming stripped 6 bases from V and 7 bases from J, with 19 bases between. The CDR3 region is CASRVNGGPRNEQFF. Here the CDR3 DNA reads TGTGCCAGCAGGGTCAATGGAGGGCCCAGGAATGAGCAGTTCTTC.

This clonotype was recorded at least ten times. This sequence joins TRBV10-2 and TRBJ2-7; unclear D gene. Germline V gene sequence: CDR1 WSHSY, CDR2 SAAADI. V shed 5 bases and J shed 3 bases, with 20 bases lying between them. The CDR3 loop spans 16 amino acids. The CDR3 region is CASSHLGPRAGYEQYF. The CDR3 bases are TGCGCCAGCAGTCACCTGGGCCCACGGGCCGGCTACGAGCAGTACTTC.

This clonotype was seen a handful of times. The CDR3 is CASSSIGGTSSEQFF. DNA for the CDR3: TGTGCCAGCAGCTCAATTGGAGGAACTAGTTCTGAGCAGTTCTTC. The J gene is TRBJ2-1, the V gene TRBV7-2, with a tentative D call TRBD2 (5 bases). V gave up 4 bases and J gave up 9 bases, with 19 bases separating them. Per germline, CDR1 SGHTA and CDR2 FQGNSA. This CDR3 is built from 15 residues.

This clonotype was picked up many times. The chain is built from TRBV28 and TRBJ1-5; D uncertain. Between the trimmed V and J ends, which lost 4 bases and 0 bases, there was a span of 10 bases. This CDR3 contains 15 residues. CDR1 and CDR2 (germline): MDHEN, SYDVKM. CDR3 sequence (DNA): TGTGCCAGCAGTTCCACCGGTTATAGCAATCAGCCCCAGCATTTT. Translating gives CASSSTGYSNQPQHF.

The chain has TRBV6-1 and TRBJ1-6, with D hard to call. CDR1 and CDR2 (germline): MNHNS, SASEGT. This CDR3 spans 14 amino acids. V lost 6 bases and J 4 bases, leaving 10 bases between the germline ends. CDR3 in DNA: TGTGCCAGCAGCCCCCCCACGTATAATTCACCCCTCCACTTT. This codes for CASSPPTYNSPLHF.

This clonotype was recorded at least ten times. The chain is built from TRBV5-4 and TRBJ2-2, with D possibly TRBD2 on 6 matching bases. The CDR3 runs to 16 residues. V was pared by 0 bases and J by 1 base, with 10 bases between. Per the germline V gene, CDR1 is SGHNT and CDR2 is YYREEE (reference sequence). The CDR3 reads CASSLDTGGNTGELFF. CDR3 sequence (DNA): TGTGCCAGCAGCTTGGACACCGGGGGGAACACCGGGGAGCTGTTTTTT.

A few counts support this clonotype. The chain couples TRBV10-3 to TRBJ2-2; D remains unclear. In germline, CDR1 is ENHRY, CDR2 SYGVKD. V was clipped by 11 bases and J by 6 bases, with 19 bases between them. The CDR3 is made up of 14 amino acids. The CDR3 bases are TGTGCCGGAAGAAGAGACGGAGTCCCCGGGGAGCTGTTTTTT. It specifies CAGRRDGVPGELFF.

The rearrangement joins TRBV5-1 to TRBJ2-5; the D call may be TRBD1 or TRBD2 (5 bases each). CDR3 length: 13 amino acids. The V end lost 3 bases, the J end lost 7 bases, and 13 bases lay between the germline ends. Germline V gene sequence: CDR1 SGHRS, CDR2 YFSETQ. In DNA, the CDR3 is TGCGCCAGCAGCTCGGGGCTTCGGGTGACCCAGTACTTC. As protein: CASSSGLRVTQYF.

The CDR3 loop reads CATSEGGYGYGYTF. In nucleotides, the CDR3 is TGTGCCACCAGTGAAGGGGGCTATGGCTATGGCTACACCTTC. The chain links TRBV24-1 to TRBJ1-2; 7 bases are shared with TRBD1. This CDR3 is built from 14 residues. In germline, CDR1 is KGHDR, CDR2 SFDVKD. The trim removed 4 bases at V and 4 bases at J, leaving 5 bases unmatched.

This clonotype was seen a few times. The rearrangement uses TRBV11-1 and TRBJ2-1; TRBD1 is a possible D gene (5 bases). The germline gives CDR1 SGHAT, CDR2 FQDESV (reference sequence). The CDR3 length is 12 residues. Trimming took 4 bases from V and 5 from J, leaving 6 bases between them. CDR3: CASSSDNNEQFF. The CDR3, as DNA: TGTGCCAGCAGCTCGGACAACAATGAGCAGTTCTTC.

The chain recombines TRBV7-9 with TRBJ1-2; maybe TRBD1 (5 bases). Deletions cut 4 bases from V and 0 bases from J, with 12 bases between. Germline lookup yields CDR1 SEHNR and CDR2 FQNEAQ (reference sequence). CDR3 length equals 15 residues. CDR3 amino acids: CASSSTGGSNYGYTF. The DNA for the CDR3 is TGTGCCAGCAGCTCAACGGGGGGATCTAACTATGGCTACACCTTC.

This clonotype appeared many times. The V gene is TRBV11-2, the J gene TRBJ2-3; perhaps TRBD2 as D (5 bases). Germline loops: CDR1 SGHAT, CDR2 FQNNGV. There are 14 residues in the CDR3. Trimming took off 5 bases at V and 2 bases at J, with 11 bases between the two ends. The CDR3 nucleotides are TGTGCCAGCAGCCCCGGACTCGCCACAGATACGCAGTATTTT. This translates into CASSPGLATDTQYF.

This clonotype was detected many times. The V call is TRBV29-1, the J call TRBJ1-2; perhaps TRBD1 as D (6 bases). The germline V and J ends were trimmed by 2 bases and 4 bases, with 11 bases remaining between them. The length of the CDR3 is 13 residues. Germline CDR1 is SQVTM and CDR2 is ANQGSEA. DNA for the CDR3: TGCAGCGTTGAATCGGGGGCGACCTATGGCTACACCTTC. It specifies CSVESGATYGYTF.

This clonotype was seen repeatedly, ten times or more. The chain combines TRBV6-1 with TRBJ1-6; tentatively, D is TRBD1 (6 bases). The V end lost 6 bases, the J end lost 8 bases, and 17 bases lay between the germline ends. Germline V CDR1 and CDR2: MNHNS, SASEGT. CDR3 length: 15 residues. The CDR3 region has the DNA TGTGCCAGCAGCTCAAGATTCGCAGGGGATTCACCCCTCCACTTT. As protein: CASSSRFAGDSPLHF.

This clonotype was recorded many times. This chain joins TRBV6-2 or TRBV6-3 and TRBJ2-5, with no clear D. The CDR3 is made up of 13 amino acids. Trimming pared 2 bases from V and 5 bases from J, leaving 9 bases between. CDR1 is MNHEY and CDR2 is SVGEGT in the germline V gene. The CDR3 coding sequence is TGTGCCAGCAGTTACCGGATGGTGGAGACCCAGTACTTC. This codes for CASSYRMVETQYF.

This clonotype has at least ten counts. The rearrangement links TRBV2 to TRBJ1-1; D gene ambiguous. This CDR3 region has 13 residues. Per germline, CDR1 SNHLY and CDR2 FYNNEI. Between the trimmed V and J ends, which lost 1 base and 0 bases, there was a span of 3 bases. The CDR3 sequence is CASSEGMNTEAFF. In nucleotides, the CDR3 is TGTGCCAGCAGTGAAGGCATGAACACTGAAGCTTTCTTT. Full variable domain (missing parts from reference TRBV2 and TRBJ1-1): EPEVTQTPSHQVTQMGQEVILRCVPISNHLYFYWYRQILGQKVEFLVSFYNNEISEKSEIFDDQFSVERPDGSNFTLKIRSTKLEDSAMYFCASSEGMNTEAFFGQGTRLTVV.